These T cell receptor beta chains were read from a single sample in a study of T-cell reconstitution after alpha-beta-depleted transplantation in children. TCRdb reanalysed the PCR reads using MiXCR and keeps one entry per CDR3 protein. The data contain 200,000 to 250,000 distinct CDR3 sequences, 20% to 30% of them singletons. This specimen was PBMCs, taken before TCRalphabeta/CD19-depleted stem cell transplant. The receptors stem from a girl aged 2-10 years with Fanconi anemia, due to receive a stem cell transplant. Each CDR3 is given with its conserved first and last residue. D genes are given only for firm matches. The listing skips clone size in some rows; elsewhere it reads once, few, many or a size class.

cdr3_nt cdr3_aa v_call clone_size j_call d_call
TGTGCCAGTCGACCATATCAATTGGATACGCAGTATTTT CASRPYQLDTQYF TRBV19 NA TRBJ2-3 NA
TGTGCCAGCAGCTTTCAACATCTCTACGAGCAGTACTTC CASSFQHLYEQYF TRBV7-9 many TRBJ2-7 NA
TGTGCCAGCAGCTTAGCATGGGCTAGCGGGGGGTCCGAGCAGTTCTTC CASSLAWASGGSEQFF TRBV7-8 NA TRBJ2-1 TRBD2
TGTGCCAGCAGTGCGACGCTTGCACTGACAGATACGCAGTATTTT CASSATLALTDTQYF TRBV28 NA TRBJ2-3 NA
TGTGCCAGCAGCTTAACGGACAGCAACTACGAGCAGTACTTC CASSLTDSNYEQYF TRBV7-6 NA TRBJ2-7 NA
TGCAGTGCTAGAGGAGAGCGGGGGGCGTACGAGCAGTACTTC CSARGERGAYEQYF TRBV20-1 once TRBJ2-7 TRBD2
TGTGCCAGCAGCAAACAAGAGACGGATCCAGCTAACAATGAGCAGTTCTTC CASSKQETDPANNEQFF TRBV21-1 once TRBJ2-1 NA
TGTGCCAGCAGTGGAATAACCCTATACGAGCAGTACTTC CASSGITLYEQYF TRBV7-9 NA TRBJ2-7 NA
TGCAGTGCTAGAGTAAGGCTAGCTATATCCTACAATGAGCAGTTCTTC CSARVRLAISYNEQFF TRBV20-1 many TRBJ2-1 NA
TGCAGTGCTGGAACGGACAGGGAGTCCACAGATACGCAGTATTTT CSAGTDRESTDTQYF TRBV20-1 many TRBJ2-3 TRBD1
TGTGCCAGCAGCTTAGTTTCCCAAGGGGGGGCAGGGGAGACCCAGTACTTC CASSLVSQGGAGETQYF TRBV7-2 few TRBJ2-5 NA
TGCAGCGTCTATGGGGGCCGCTCCTACAATGAGCAGTTCTTC CSVYGGRSYNEQFF TRBV29-1 NA TRBJ2-1 NA
TGCGCCAGCAGCTTGAGGGAAACCTACGAGCAGTACTTC CASSLRETYEQYF TRBV5-1 NA TRBJ2-7 NA
TGCGCCAGCAGTAGGCCAGGGGGCCAACCCATGAACACTGAAGCTTTCTTT CASSRPGGQPMNTEAFF TRBV5-1 NA TRBJ1-1 TRBD1
TGTGCCAGCAGCTTAATCGGGTTCGGTCAGCCCCAGCATTTT CASSLIGFGQPQHF TRBV7-8 many TRBJ1-5 NA
TGCAGCGTTGCCAGATTGGGGCCAGATACGCAGTATTTT CSVARLGPDTQYF TRBV29-1 many TRBJ2-3 NA
TGTGCCAGCAGCTTAGGTCCAGGGTCCCATCAGCCCCAGCATTTT CASSLGPGSHQPQHF TRBV7-8 NA TRBJ1-5 NA
TGTGCCAGCAAATTTAAGGAATACAATGAGCAGTTCTTC CASKFKEYNEQFF TRBV28 few TRBJ2-1 NA
TGTGCCAGCAGATGGGACATCTCCTACAATGAGCAGTTCTTC CASRWDISYNEQFF TRBV6-2/TRBV6-3 NA TRBJ2-1 NA
TGTGCCAGCAGTTTATCGCCTTTGAACACTGAAGCTTTCTTT CASSLSPLNTEAFF TRBV27 few TRBJ1-1 NA
TGCGCCAGCAGGTGGACTAGCGGGGGCCACAATGAGCAGTTCTTC CASRWTSGGHNEQFF TRBV5-1 few TRBJ2-1 TRBD2
TGCAGCGTCCTCCGGACTAGCGGGGGTGAGCAGTTCTTC CSVLRTSGGEQFF TRBV29-1 NA TRBJ2-1 TRBD2
TGCGCCAGCAGTGATGGTCGAATAGGGACAGGGGTTAGCGAGCAGTACTTC CASSDGRIGTGVSEQYF TRBV10-2 NA TRBJ2-7 TRBD1
TGTGCCAGCAGCTCCCGTTCACTAGCGGGAGGGCCCTACGAGCAGTACTTC CASSSRSLAGGPYEQYF TRBV9 many TRBJ2-7 TRBD2
NA CASSLLRAEGYEQYF TRBV7-9 NA TRBJ2-7 NA
TGTGCCAGCACCATAACCGATGGGGTCCAAGAGACCCAGTACTTC CASTITDGVQETQYF TRBV7-8 NA TRBJ2-5 NA
TGTGCCAGCAGTTTAGGGACAGGGGGCTACGAGCAGTACTTC CASSLGTGGYEQYF TRBV12-3/TRBV12-4 many TRBJ2-7 TRBD1
TGTGCCAGCAGTTACAAGGGACTCCTAGGGAAGCAGAACAATGAGCAGTTCTTC CASSYKGLLGKQNNEQFF TRBV6-5 NA TRBJ2-1 NA
TGTGCCAGCAGCTACGGACTAGCGGGGACCTACGAGCAGTACTTC CASSYGLAGTYEQYF TRBV7-2 few TRBJ2-7 TRBD2
TGTGCCAGCAGTTTCACCATCCCGGGCGGGCAGAGCTCCTACGAGCAGTACTTC CASSFTIPGGQSSYEQYF TRBV12-3/TRBV12-4 NA TRBJ2-7 NA
TGCAGCGTTGAAGCGGGCTTGACCTACAATGAGCAGTTCTTC CSVEAGLTYNEQFF TRBV29-1 many TRBJ2-1 NA
TGCGCCAGCAGCTTGGCCCCGGGGGGCTGGGGCGAGCAGTACTTC CASSLAPGGWGEQYF TRBV5-1 many TRBJ2-7 NA
TGTGCCAGCACCCTCCGGGTAGGGAACTACGAGCAGTACTTC CASTLRVGNYEQYF TRBV28 NA TRBJ2-7 NA
TGCAGTGCTAGACGACTTGAAGCTTTCTTT CSARRLEAFF TRBV20-1 many TRBJ1-1 NA
TGCAGTGCTAGAGATGGGGACAAAACTGAAGCTTTCTTT CSARDGDKTEAFF TRBV20-1 many TRBJ1-1 NA
TGTGCCAGCAGAGAGGGAGAGACCCAGTACTTC CASREGETQYF TRBV28 many TRBJ2-5 NA
TGTGCCAGCAGCTTAACCCACACAGATACGCAGTATTTT CASSLTHTDTQYF TRBV7-3 NA TRBJ2-3 NA
TGCAGCGCCAGGACAGGGGTGGTAGAGACCCAGTACTTC CSARTGVVETQYF TRBV29-1 many TRBJ2-5 TRBD1
TGCAGCGTCAGCCATAACACCGGGGAGCTGTTTTTT CSVSHNTGELFF TRBV29-1 NA TRBJ2-2 NA
TGTGCCAGCAGCCGTGGGACTGGGGGGGAGCAGTTCTTC CASSRGTGGEQFF TRBV7-3 many TRBJ2-1 NA
TGCAGTGCTAGGTTGGAGGGCTGGGATCATCAGCCCCAGCATTTT CSARLEGWDHQPQHF TRBV20-1 many TRBJ1-5 NA
TGCAGTGTTCCTAGCGGGGGGGGCACAGATACGCAGTATTTT CSVPSGGGTDTQYF TRBV20-1 NA TRBJ2-3 TRBD2
TGCAGCGTGGGGCAACTCCAAGAGACCCAGTACTTC CSVGQLQETQYF TRBV29-1 NA TRBJ2-5 NA
TGCAGCGTTGACGGGACAGGGGACTACGAGCAGTACTTC CSVDGTGDYEQYF TRBV29-1 NA TRBJ2-7 TRBD1
TGTGCCAGCAGCTTAGAGCCAAGCACTGAAGCTTTCTTT CASSLEPSTEAFF TRBV7-6 many TRBJ1-1 NA
TGCAGTGCAGACCGCGGGGGCCCCAGCACAGATACGCAGTATTTT CSADRGGPSTDTQYF TRBV20-1 many TRBJ2-3 NA
TGTGCCAGCAGTTTTCTCGGGGCTAGCAATCAGCCCCAGCATTTT CASSFLGASNQPQHF TRBV27 many TRBJ1-5 NA
TGCGCCAGCAGTGAGACTCGCCGGAACACCGGGGAGCTGTTTTTT CASSETRRNTGELFF TRBV10-1 NA TRBJ2-2 NA
TGCAGCCCTACTAGCGCCGCCTACGAGCAGTACTTC CSPTSAAYEQYF TRBV20-1 NA TRBJ2-7 TRBD2
TGTGCCAGCAGCTTAGAAGGGGGGTTCACCGGGGAGCTGTTTTTT CASSLEGGFTGELFF TRBV7-2 few TRBJ2-2 NA
TGCAGCGTTGACGTGGGCAGAGAGACCCAGTACTTC CSVDVGRETQYF TRBV29-1 many TRBJ2-5 NA
TGCAGTGCTATGGAGGGAGCATGGGATGGCTACACCTTC CSAMEGAWDGYTF TRBV20-1 NA TRBJ1-2 NA
TGTGCCAGCAGTTTTTCCAGGGAGGGAAATCAGCCCCAGCATTTT CASSFSREGNQPQHF TRBV28 NA TRBJ1-5 NA
TGTGCCATCACGGACTCCTTAAACCCCTACGAGCAGTACTTC CAITDSLNPYEQYF TRBV10-3 many TRBJ2-7 NA
TGTGCCAGCAGCACCCGACTAGCGGTCACCTACGAGCAGTACTTC CASSTRLAVTYEQYF TRBV7-8 many TRBJ2-7 TRBD2
TGTGCCAGCAGCTTAACAGGGGGCCGGAAGACCCAGTACTTC CASSLTGGRKTQYF TRBV7-3 NA TRBJ2-5 TRBD1
TGTGCCAGCTCACCCAGCGGGGCTACCTACGAGCAGTACTTC CASSPSGATYEQYF TRBV18 few TRBJ2-7 TRBD2
TGTGCCAGCAGTCGTGGGACGGAGAATGAAAAACTGTTTTTT CASSRGTENEKLFF TRBV2 NA TRBJ1-4 NA